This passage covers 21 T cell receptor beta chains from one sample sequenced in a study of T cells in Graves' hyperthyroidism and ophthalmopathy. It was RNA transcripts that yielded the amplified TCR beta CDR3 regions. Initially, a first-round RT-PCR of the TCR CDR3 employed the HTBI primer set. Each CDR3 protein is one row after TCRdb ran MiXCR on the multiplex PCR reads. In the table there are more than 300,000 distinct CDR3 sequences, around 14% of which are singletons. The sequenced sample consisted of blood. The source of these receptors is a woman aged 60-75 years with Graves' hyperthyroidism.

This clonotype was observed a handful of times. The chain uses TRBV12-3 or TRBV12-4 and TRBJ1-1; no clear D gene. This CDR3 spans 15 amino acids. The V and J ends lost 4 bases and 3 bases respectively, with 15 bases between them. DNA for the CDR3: TGTGCCAGCAGTTCCAGACCTAAAAAGTACACTGAAGCTTTCTTT. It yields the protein CASSSRPKKYTEAFF.

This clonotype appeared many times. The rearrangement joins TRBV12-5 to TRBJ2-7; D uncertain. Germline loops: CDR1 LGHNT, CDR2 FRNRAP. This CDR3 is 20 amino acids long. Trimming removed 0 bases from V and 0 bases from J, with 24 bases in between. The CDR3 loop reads CASGLVGSAIGRLPSYEQYF. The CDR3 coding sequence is TGTGCTAGTGGTTTGGTAGGTAGTGCGATTGGGCGGCTCCCCTCCTACGAGCAGTACTTC.

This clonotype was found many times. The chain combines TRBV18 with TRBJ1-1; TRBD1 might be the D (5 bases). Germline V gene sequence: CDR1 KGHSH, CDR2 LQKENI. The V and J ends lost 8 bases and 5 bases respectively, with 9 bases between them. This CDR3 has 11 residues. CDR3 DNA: TGTGCCAGCCTGGGGGGGACTGAAGCTTTCTTT. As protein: CASLGGTEAFF.

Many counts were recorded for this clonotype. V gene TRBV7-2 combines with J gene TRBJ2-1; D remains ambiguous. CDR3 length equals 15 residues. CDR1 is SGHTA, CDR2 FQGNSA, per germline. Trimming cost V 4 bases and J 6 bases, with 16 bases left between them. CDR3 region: CASSSVRVGFNEQFF. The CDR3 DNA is TGTGCCAGCAGCTCAGTACGGGTGGGTTTCAATGAGCAGTTCTTC.

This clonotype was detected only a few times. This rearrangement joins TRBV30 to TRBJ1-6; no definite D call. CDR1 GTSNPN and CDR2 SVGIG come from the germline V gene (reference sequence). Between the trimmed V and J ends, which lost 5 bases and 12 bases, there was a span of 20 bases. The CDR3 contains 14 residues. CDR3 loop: CAWSRIHQPRPLHF. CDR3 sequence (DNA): TGTGCCTGGTCGCGCATTCATCAGCCGAGACCCCTCCACTTT.

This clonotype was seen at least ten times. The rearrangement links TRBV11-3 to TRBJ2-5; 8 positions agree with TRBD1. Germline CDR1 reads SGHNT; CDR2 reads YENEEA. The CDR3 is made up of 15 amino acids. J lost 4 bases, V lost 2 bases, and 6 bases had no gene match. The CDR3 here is CASSLQGAVGETQYF. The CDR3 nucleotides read TGTGCCAGCAGCTTACAGGGGGCGGTGGGAGAGACCCAGTACTTC.

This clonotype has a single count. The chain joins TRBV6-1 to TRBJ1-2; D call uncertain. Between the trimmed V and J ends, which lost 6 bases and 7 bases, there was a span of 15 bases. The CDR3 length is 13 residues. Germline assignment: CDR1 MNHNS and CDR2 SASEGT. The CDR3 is CASRSGRPGGYTF. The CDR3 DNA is TGTGCCAGCAGGTCGGGCAGGCCGGGTGGCTACACCTTC.

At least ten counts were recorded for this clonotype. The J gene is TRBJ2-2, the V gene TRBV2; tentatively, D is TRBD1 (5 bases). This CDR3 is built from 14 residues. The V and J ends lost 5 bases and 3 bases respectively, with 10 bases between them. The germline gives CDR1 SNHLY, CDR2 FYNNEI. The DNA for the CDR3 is TGTGCCAGCAGTTTAGGGGTCTACACCGGGGAGCTGTTTTTT. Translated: CASSLGVYTGELFF.

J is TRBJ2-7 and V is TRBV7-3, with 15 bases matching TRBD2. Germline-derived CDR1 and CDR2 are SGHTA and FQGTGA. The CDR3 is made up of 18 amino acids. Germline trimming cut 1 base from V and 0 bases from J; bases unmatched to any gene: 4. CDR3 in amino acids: CASSLRTSGRASSYEQYF. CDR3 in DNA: TGTGCCAGCAGCTTAAGGACTAGCGGGAGGGCTAGCTCCTACGAGCAGTACTTC.

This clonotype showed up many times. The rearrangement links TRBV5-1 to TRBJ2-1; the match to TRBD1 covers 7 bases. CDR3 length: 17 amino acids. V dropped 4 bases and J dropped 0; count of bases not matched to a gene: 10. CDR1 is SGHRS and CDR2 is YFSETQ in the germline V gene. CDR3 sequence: CASSGPTGYSSYNEQFF. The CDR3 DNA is TGCGCCAGCAGCGGGCCGACAGGGTACAGCTCCTACAATGAGCAGTTCTTC.

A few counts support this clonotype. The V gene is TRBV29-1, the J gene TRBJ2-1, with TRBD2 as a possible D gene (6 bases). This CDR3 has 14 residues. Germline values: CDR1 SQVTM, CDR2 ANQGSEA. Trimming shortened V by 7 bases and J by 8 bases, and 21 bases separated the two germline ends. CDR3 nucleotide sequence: TGCAGCGGGACGTCCGACGGGGGTGGGCATGAGCAGTTCTTC. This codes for CSGTSDGGGHEQFF.

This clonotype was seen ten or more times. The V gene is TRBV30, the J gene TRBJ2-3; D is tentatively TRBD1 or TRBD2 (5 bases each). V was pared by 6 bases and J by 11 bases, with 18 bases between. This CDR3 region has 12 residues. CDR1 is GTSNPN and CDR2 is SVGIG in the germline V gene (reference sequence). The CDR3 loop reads CACHDSGAQQYF. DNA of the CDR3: TGTGCCTGCCACGACTCCGGGGCCCAGCAGTATTTT.

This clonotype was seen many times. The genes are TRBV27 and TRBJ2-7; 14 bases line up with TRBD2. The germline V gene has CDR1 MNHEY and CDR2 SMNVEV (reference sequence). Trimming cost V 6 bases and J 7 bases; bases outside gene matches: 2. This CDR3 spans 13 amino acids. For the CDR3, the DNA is TGTGCCAGCAGGGGGACTAGCGGGAGTGAGCAGTACTTC. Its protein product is CASRGTSGSEQYF.

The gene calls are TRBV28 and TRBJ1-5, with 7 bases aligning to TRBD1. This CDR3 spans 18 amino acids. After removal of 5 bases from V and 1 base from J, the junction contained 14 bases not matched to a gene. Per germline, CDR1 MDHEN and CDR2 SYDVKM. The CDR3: CASSPSPGQMLSNQPQHF. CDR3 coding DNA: TGTGCCAGCAGTCCCTCCCCGGGACAGATGTTGAGCAATCAGCCCCAGCATTTT.

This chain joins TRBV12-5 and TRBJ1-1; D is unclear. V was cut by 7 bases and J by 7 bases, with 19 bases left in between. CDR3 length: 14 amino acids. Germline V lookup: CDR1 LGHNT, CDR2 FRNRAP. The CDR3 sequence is CASALSEGFGEAFF. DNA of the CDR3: TGTGCTAGTGCCCTAAGTGAGGGCTTTGGTGAAGCTTTCTTT.

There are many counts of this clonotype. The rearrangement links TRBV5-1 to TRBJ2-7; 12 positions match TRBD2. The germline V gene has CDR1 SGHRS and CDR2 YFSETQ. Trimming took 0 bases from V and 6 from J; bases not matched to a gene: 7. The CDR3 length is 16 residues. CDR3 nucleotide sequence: TGCGCCAGCAGCTTGGCCTACACTAGCGGGAGGCGCGAGCAGTACTTC. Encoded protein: CASSLAYTSGRREQYF. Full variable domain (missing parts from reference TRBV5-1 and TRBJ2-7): KAGVTQTPRYLIKTRGQQVTLSCSPISGHRSVSWYQQTPGQGLQFLFEYFSETQRNKGNFPGRFSGRQFSNSRSEMNVSTLELGDSALYLCASSLAYTSGRREQYFGPGTRLTVT.

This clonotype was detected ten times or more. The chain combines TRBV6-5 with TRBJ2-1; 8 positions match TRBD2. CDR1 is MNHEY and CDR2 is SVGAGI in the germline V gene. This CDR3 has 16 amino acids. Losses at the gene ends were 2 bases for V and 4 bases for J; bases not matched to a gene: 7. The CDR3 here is CASSYRSGSSYNEQFF. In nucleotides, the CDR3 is TGTGCCAGCAGTTACAGAAGCGGGAGTAGTTACAATGAGCAGTTCTTC.

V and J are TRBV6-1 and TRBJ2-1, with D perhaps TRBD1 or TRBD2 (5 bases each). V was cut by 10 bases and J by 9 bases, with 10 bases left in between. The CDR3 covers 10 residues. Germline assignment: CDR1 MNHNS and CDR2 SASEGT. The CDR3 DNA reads TGTGCCACGGGGCCTAGTGAGCAGTTCTTC. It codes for CATGPSEQFF.

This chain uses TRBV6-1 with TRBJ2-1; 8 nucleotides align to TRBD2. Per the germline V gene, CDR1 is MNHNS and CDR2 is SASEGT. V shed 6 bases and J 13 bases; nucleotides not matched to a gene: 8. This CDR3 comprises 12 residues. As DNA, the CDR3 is TGTGCCAGCAGCCGGGCGGGAGGCTTACAGTTCTTC. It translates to CASSRAGGLQFF.

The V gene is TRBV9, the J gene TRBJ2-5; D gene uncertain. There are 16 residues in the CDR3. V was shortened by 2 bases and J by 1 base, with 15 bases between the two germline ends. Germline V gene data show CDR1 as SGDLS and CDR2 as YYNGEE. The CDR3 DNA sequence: TGTGCCAGCAGCGTTGGGGAAGGTAGCTTCCAAGAGACCCAGTACTTC. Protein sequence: CASSVGEGSFQETQYF.

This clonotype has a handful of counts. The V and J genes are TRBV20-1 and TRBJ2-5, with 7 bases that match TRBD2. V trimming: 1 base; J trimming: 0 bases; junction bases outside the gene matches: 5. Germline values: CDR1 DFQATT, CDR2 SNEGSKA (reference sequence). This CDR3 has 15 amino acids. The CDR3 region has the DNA TGCAGTGCTAGAGTGCGGGAGACAAACCAAGAGACCCAGTACTTC. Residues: CSARVRETNQETQYF.